Listed below are T cell receptor beta chains from one sample, sequenced in a study of cytomegalovirus exposure and HLA in healthy donors. TCRdb's table, derived via immunoSEQ multiplex PCR, lists solely in-frame clones and lacks some. This table has roughly 120,000 clones, approximately 89% appearing once. The sequencing sample was made of PBMCs. The receptors were sampled from a woman aged 18-29 years in good health and CMV-seronegative. The CDR3 runs from the conserved cysteine through the conserved F or W. The order of the fields is clone size, J gene, D gene, V gene, CDR3 DNA, CDR3 protein. The D gene is left open where the match is weak. Expanded clones get a size class; other rows say once, few or many, or leave the size out.

>NA|TRBJ1-2|NA|TRBV30
TGTGCCTGGAGTGAGAGGGATAACTATGGCTACACCTTC
CAWSERDNYGYTF
>NA|TRBJ2-7|TRBD1|TRBV7-7
TGTGCTAGCAGCTCCGGGACAGAGGATTCCTACGAGCAGTACTTC
CASSSGTEDSYEQYF
>few|TRBJ2-3|NA|TRBV6-5
TGTGCCAGCAGCCGCCGGGACACAGATACGCAGTATTTT
CASSRRDTDTQYF
>NA|TRBJ2-7|TRBD1|TRBV27
TGTGCCAGCAGTTTCGGGACAGGGAAGCAGTACTTC
CASSFGTGKQYF
>NA|TRBJ1-5|NA|TRBV4-2
TGTGCCAGCAGCCAAGAATGGAAACAGGGAAATCAGCCCCAGCATTTT
CASSQEWKQGNQPQHF
>NA|TRBJ1-4|NA|TRBV7-9
TGTGCCAGCAGCTTAGCACGGGGTGGTCCTGAAAAACTGTTTTTT
CASSLARGGPEKLFF
>NA|TRBJ1-2|NA|TRBV9
TGTGCCAGCGTCCAGGGAGGAGGGGTCCCCTATGGCTACACCTTC
CASVQGGGVPYGYTF
>NA|TRBJ2-2|NA|TRBV7-2
TGTGCCAGCACCGCCAGAAACGGGGAGCTGTTTTTT
CASTARNGELFF
>NA|TRBJ2-2|TRBD2|TRBV9
TGTGCCAGCAGCGTAGCCACTAGCGGGAGCCGGGAGCTGTTTTTT
CASSVATSGSRELFF
>NA|TRBJ1-3|TRBD1|TRBV5-1
TGCGCCAGCAGCTTGGCGGGACAGGGGAGAAACACCATATATTTT
CASSLAGQGRNTIYF
>NA|TRBJ2-7|TRBD1|TRBV25-1
TGTGCCAGCAGTGCGACAGGGGGAAGATACGAGCAGTACTTC
CASSATGGRYEQYF
>NA|TRBJ2-2|NA|TRBV7-2
TGTGCCAGCAGCCTCCAGGGTTACACCGGGGAGCTGTTTTTT
CASSLQGYTGELFF
>once|TRBJ2-7|NA|TRBV28
TGTGCCGGATCCTACGGGGGGACAACCAGCTCCTACGAGCAGTACTTC
CAGSYGGTTSSYEQYF
>once|TRBJ2-3|TRBD2|TRBV5-1
TGCGCCAGCAGCTTGGGTAGCGGGGGGTCCACAGATACGCAGTATTTT
CASSLGSGGSTDTQYF
>NA|TRBJ2-1|TRBD1|TRBV11-3
TGTGCCAGCAGCACTCGGACAGGGTCCCTCAATGAGCAGTTCTTC
CASSTRTGSLNEQFF
>NA|TRBJ2-7|TRBD1|TRBV4-3
TGCGCCAGCAGCCAACTTCCCCCGGGACAGGGGGCCTACGAGCAGTACTTC
CASSQLPPGQGAYEQYF
>NA|TRBJ2-1|TRBD2|TRBV5-4
TGTGCCAGCAGCTTGCGGGGGGGATTGAATGAGCAGTTCTTC
CASSLRGGLNEQFF
>NA|TRBJ2-1|NA|TRBV30
TGTGCCTGGAAAGGGGCAGGGTTCCGCTACAATGAGCAGTTCTTC
CAWKGAGFRYNEQFF
>NA|TRBJ1-1|NA|TRBV4-1
TGCGCCAGCAGCCAAGAGGGGGGGTTGGGCACTGAAGCTTTCTTT
CASSQEGGLGTEAFF
>NA|TRBJ2-7|NA|TRBV4-3
TGCGCCAGCAGCCAAACGCAGGGCTACGAGCAGTACTTC
CASSQTQGYEQYF
>NA|TRBJ1-3|TRBD1|TRBV7-9
TGTGCCAGCAGCACCTATCAGGACAGGGAGGACACCATATATTTT
CASSTYQDREDTIYF
>once|TRBJ1-2|TRBD1|TRBV5-1
TGCGCCAGCAGTCCCTTACAGGGGGCGACCAACTACACCTTC
CASSPLQGATNYTF
>NA|TRBJ2-7|NA|TRBV5-1
TGCGCCAGCAGATTGGGGGGAGGGACAGGCTACGAGCAGTACTTC
CASRLGGGTGYEQYF
>NA|TRBJ1-2|NA|TRBV7-2
TGTGCCAGCAGTCGGGGGGGCCTCTATGGCTACACCTTC
CASSRGGLYGYTF
>NA|TRBJ1-5|TRBD1|TRBV7-2
TGTGCCAGCAGACAAGACAGGGCTCAGCCCCAGCATTTT
CASRQDRAQPQHF
>NA|TRBJ1-5|TRBD1|TRBV7-8
TGTGCCAGCAGCTCACAGGGGGCTAGCAATCAGCCCCAGCATTTT
CASSSQGASNQPQHF
>few|TRBJ1-5|NA|TRBV6-5
TGTGCCAGCAGTTACAGCAGGGATCAGCCCCAGCATTTT
CASSYSRDQPQHF
>once|TRBJ1-2|TRBD1|TRBV10-2
TGCGCCAGCAGTGCGTACTCGACAGGGAAGGGTGGCTACACCTTC
CASSAYSTGKGGYTF
>NA|TRBJ1-4|NA|TRBV15
TGTGCCACCAGCAGTAATGAGGGAGGAAAACTGTTTTTT
CATSSNEGGKLFF
>NA|TRBJ2-7|TRBD1|TRBV7-2
TGTGCCAGCAGCCAGGAGCAGGGGGCAGACTACGAGCAGTACTTC
CASSQEQGADYEQYF
>NA|TRBJ2-3|NA|TRBV6-5
TGTGCCAGCAGCCTCCCCGGCGGGATCTGGGATTTT
CASSLPGGIWDF
>NA|TRBJ1-2|TRBD1|TRBV5-1
TGCGCCAGCGGCGGACAGGGTTATGGCTACACCTTC
CASGGQGYGYTF
>once|TRBJ1-2|TRBD1|TRBV19
TGTGCCAGTAGTATTGACAGGGCACCAGCCTATGGCTACACCTTC
CASSIDRAPAYGYTF
>NA|TRBJ2-7|TRBD2|TRBV7-6
TGTGCCAGCGGCGTTAGCGGGTACTACGAGCAGTACTTC
CASGVSGYYEQYF
>NA|TRBJ2-7|TRBD1|TRBV7-2
TGTGCCAGCAGCCCCAGGGGGCGGGGCGAGTCCTACGAGCAGTACTTC
CASSPRGRGESYEQYF
>NA|TRBJ1-2|NA|TRBV28
TGTGCCAGCAGTTATGGGGGCGGAATCACCTATGGCTACACCTTC
CASSYGGGITYGYTF
>NA|TRBJ2-7|TRBD1|TRBV6-1
TGTGCCAGCCAATTCCGGGACAGGGGTGGCGAGCAGTACTTC
CASQFRDRGGEQYF
>once|TRBJ2-2|NA|TRBV28
TGTGCCAGCCGGGCGGGGGGACAGCGGCACACCGGGGAGCTGTTTTTT
CASRAGGQRHTGELFF
>NA|TRBJ2-2|TRBD2|TRBV23-1
TGCGCCAGCAGTCAACCATACGGACTAGCGGCGAACACCGGGGAGCTGTTTTTT
CASSQPYGLAANTGELFF
>once|TRBJ2-2|NA|TRBV12-1
TGTGCCAGCAGCTTTGGGGGACTAGCTAAGACCGGGGAGCTGTTTTTT
CASSFGGLAKTGELFF
>NA|TRBJ1-3|NA|TRBV28
TGTGCCAGCTCCCCCCATGGGGGGGGATCGGAAAACACCATATATTTT
CASSPHGGGSENTIYF
>NA|TRBJ2-7|NA|TRBV19
TGTGCCAGTAGTATCGGGGGTCCTGCCTACGAGCAGTACTTC
CASSIGGPAYEQYF
>NA|TRBJ1-1|NA|TRBV7-8
TGTGCCAGCAGCGCGTTACAGGGTTACACTGAAGCTTTCTTT
CASSALQGYTEAFF
>NA|TRBJ1-4|TRBD1|TRBV18
TGTGCCAGCTCCCTTACGGCGACAGGGGGAGGTGAAAAACTGTTTTTT
CASSLTATGGGEKLFF
>NA|TRBJ2-1|NA|TRBV28
TGTGCCAGCAGAGGCCGGAGCTCCTACAATGAGCAGTTCTTC
CASRGRSSYNEQFF
>NA|TRBJ1-4|NA|TRBV25-1
TGTGCCAGCAGTGGCTACCGTGAAAAACTGTTTTTT
CASSGYREKLFF
>NA|TRBJ1-2|TRBD1|TRBV10-3
TGTGCCATCACGGCTAGGACAGGGTTTAACTATGGCTACACCTTC
CAITARTGFNYGYTF